The clone carrying this TCR beta chain was found once. This sample is drawn from a study of shared T cell receptors in the human thymus. Using immunoSEQ multiplex PCR, the repertoire was profiled, and TCRdb retains in-frame clones only, with some absent. This table holds hundreds of thousands of clones, 88% found once. The data were also submitted as part of a second study, on human thymus T cells. That work contributes: From resections taken during corrective heart surgery, the thymus tissue was obtained. Related work showed strongly overlapping thymic repertoires across unrelated individuals.

This clonotype was obtained from a boy less than two years old with a congenital heart defect. Sequencing input: thymocytes.

CDR3 nucleotide sequence: TGTGCCAGCAGCTTAGATATGAGGCGCGGGGGGGAGTACTTC. This gives the protein CASSLDMRRGGEYF. V and J are TRBV11-2 and TRBJ2-7, with TRBD2 matching 9 bases. The ends lost 0 bases at V and 11 bases at J; junction bases unmatched: 8. The CDR3 has 14 amino acids. The germline V gene has CDR1 SGHAT and CDR2 FQNNGV.